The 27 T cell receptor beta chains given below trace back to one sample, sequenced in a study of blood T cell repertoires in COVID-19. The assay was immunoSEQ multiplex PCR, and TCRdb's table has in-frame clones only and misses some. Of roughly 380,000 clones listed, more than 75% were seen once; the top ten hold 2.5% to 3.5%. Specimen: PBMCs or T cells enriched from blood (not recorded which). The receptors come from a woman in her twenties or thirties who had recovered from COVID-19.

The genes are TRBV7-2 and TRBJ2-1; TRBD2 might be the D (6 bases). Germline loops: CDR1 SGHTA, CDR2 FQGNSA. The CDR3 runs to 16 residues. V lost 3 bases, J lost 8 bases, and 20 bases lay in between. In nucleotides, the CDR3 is TGTGCCAGCAGCTTGAGGCAAGGAGGAGGGAGCCATGAGCAGTTCTTC. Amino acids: CASSLRQGGGSHEQFF.

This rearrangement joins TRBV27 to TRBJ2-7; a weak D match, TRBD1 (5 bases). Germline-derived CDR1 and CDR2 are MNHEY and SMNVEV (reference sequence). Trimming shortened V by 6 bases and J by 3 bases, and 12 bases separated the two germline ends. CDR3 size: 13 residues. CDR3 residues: CASRGLQDYEQYF. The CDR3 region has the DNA TGTGCCAGCAGGGGGTTACAGGACTACGAGCAGTACTTC.

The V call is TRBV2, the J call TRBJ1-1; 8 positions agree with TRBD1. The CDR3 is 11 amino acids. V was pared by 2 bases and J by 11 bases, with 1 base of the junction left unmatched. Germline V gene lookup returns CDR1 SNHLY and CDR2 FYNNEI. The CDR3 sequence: CASSETGGAFF. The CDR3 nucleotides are TGTGCCAGCAGTGAAACAGGGGGTGCTTTCTTT.

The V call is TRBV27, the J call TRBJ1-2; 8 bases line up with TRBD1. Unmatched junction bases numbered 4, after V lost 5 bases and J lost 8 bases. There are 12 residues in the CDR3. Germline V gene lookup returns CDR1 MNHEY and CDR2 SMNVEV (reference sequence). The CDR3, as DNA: TGTGCCAGCAGTCCAGGGGGCTGGGGCTACACCTTC. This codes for CASSPGGWGYTF.

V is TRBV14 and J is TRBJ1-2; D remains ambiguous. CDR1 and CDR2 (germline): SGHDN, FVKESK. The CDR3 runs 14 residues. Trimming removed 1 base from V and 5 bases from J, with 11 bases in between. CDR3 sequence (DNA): TGTGCCAGCAGCCAAGGAACGAGTAGTTATGGCTACACCTTC. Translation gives CASSQGTSSYGYTF.

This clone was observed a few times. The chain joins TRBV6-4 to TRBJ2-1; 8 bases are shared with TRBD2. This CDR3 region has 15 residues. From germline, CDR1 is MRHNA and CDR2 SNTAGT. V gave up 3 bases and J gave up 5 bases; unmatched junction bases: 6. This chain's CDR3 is CASSEGLAGDNEQFF. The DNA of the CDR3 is TGTGCCAGCAGTGAGGGGCTAGCGGGCGACAATGAGCAGTTCTTC.

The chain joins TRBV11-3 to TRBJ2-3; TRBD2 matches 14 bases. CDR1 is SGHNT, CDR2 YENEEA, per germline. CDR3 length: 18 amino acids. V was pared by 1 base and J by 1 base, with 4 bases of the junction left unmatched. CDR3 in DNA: TGTGCCAGCAGCTTAGGACTAGCGGGAGGGCCCGGCACAGATACGCAGTATTTT. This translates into CASSLGLAGGPGTDTQYF.

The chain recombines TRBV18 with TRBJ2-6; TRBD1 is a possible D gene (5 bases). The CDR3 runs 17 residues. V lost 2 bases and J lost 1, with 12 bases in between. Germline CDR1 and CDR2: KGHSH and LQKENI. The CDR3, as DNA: TGTGCCAGCTCACCATCTCTGCCAGGGTCTGGGGCCAACGTCCTGACTTTC. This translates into CASSPSLPGSGANVLTF.

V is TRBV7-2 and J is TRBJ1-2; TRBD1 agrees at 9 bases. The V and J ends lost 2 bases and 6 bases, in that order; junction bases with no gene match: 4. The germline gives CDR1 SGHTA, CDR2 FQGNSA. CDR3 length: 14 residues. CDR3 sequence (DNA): TGTGCCAGCAGCTTACAGGGACAGGGACATGGCTACACCTTC. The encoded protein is CASSLQGQGHGYTF.

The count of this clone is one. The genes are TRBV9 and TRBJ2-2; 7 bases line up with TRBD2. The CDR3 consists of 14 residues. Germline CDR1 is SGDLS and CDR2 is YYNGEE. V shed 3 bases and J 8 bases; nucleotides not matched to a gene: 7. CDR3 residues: CASSETAGVGELFF. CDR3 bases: TGTGCCAGCAGCGAGACCGCGGGAGTGGGGGAGCTGTTTTTT.

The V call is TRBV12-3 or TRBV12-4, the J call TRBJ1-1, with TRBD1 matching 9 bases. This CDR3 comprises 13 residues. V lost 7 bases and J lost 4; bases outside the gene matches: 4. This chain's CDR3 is CASTQTGGTEAFF. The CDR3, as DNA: TGTGCCAGCACCCAGACAGGGGGCACTGAAGCTTTCTTT.

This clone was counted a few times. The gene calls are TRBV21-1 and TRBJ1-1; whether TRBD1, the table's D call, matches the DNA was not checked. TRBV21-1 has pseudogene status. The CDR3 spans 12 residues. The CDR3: CASKAGQGNAFF. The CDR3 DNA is TGTGCCAGCAAGGCCGGTCAGGGGAACGCTTTCTTT.

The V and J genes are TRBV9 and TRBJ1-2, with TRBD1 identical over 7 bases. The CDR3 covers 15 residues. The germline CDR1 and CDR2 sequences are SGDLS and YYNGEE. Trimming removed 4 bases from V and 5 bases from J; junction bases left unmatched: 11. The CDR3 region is CASSPSGTDVYGYTF. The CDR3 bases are TGTGCCAGCAGCCCCTCCGGGACAGATGTATATGGCTACACCTTC.

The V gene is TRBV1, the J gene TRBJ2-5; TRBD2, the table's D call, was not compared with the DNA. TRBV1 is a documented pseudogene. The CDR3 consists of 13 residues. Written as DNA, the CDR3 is TGCACCAGCAGCCAAGGGGGAGGGAAGACCCAGTACTTC. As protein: CTSSQGGGKTQYF.

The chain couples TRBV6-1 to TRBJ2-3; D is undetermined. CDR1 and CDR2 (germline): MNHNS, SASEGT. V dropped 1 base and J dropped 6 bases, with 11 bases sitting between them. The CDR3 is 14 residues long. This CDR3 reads CASSEGLLSDTQYF. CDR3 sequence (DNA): TGTGCCAGCAGTGAAGGTCTCCTGAGCGATACGCAGTATTTT.

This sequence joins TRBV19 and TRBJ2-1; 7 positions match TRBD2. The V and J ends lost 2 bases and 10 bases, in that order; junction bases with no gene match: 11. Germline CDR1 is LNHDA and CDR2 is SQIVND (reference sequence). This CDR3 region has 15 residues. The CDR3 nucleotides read TGTGCCAGTAGTATAAAAGGCCTAGCGGAGGGAGAGCAGTTCTTC. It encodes CASSIKGLAEGEQFF.

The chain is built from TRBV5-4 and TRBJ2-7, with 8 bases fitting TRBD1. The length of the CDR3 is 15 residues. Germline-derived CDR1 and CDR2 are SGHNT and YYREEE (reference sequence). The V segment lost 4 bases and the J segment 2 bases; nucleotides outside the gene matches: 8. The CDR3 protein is CASSTMDRVPYEQYF. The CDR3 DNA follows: TGTGCCAGCAGCACTATGGACAGGGTACCCTACGAGCAGTACTTC. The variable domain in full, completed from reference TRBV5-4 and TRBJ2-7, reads ETGVTQSPTHLIKTRGQQVTLRCSSQSGHNTVSWYQQALGQGPQFIFQYYREEENGRGNFPPRFSGLQFPNYSSELNVNALELDDSALYLCASSTMDRVPYEQYFGPGTRLTVT.

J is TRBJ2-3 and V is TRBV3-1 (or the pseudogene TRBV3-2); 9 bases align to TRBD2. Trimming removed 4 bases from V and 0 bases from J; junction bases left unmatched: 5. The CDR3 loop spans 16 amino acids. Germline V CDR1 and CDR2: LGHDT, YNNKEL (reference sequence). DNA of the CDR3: TGTGCCAGCAGCCCCCAGCGGGGGGATAGCACAGATACGCAGTATTTT. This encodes CASSPQRGDSTDTQYF.

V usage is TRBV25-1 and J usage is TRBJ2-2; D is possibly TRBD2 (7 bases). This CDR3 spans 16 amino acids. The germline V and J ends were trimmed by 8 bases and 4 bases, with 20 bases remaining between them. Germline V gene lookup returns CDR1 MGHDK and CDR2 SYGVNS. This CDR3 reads CASALGGRLGTGELFF. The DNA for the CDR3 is TGTGCCAGCGCTTTGGGGGGGCGCTTAGGCACCGGGGAGCTGTTTTTT.

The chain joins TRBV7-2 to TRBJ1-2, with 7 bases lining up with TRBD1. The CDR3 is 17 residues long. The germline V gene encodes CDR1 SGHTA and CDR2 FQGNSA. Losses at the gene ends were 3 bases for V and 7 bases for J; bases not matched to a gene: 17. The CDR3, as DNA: TGTGCCAGCAGCTTCCGACAGGGCATCAGGGTTGTCGGTGGCTACACCTTC. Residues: CASSFRQGIRVVGGYTF. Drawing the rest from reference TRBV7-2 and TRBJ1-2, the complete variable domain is GAGVSQSPSNKVTEKGKDVELRCDPISGHTALYWYRQSLGQGLEFLIYFQGNSAPDKSGLPSDRFSAERTGGSVSTLTIQRTQQEDSAVYLCASSFRQGIRVVGGYTFGSGTRLTVV.

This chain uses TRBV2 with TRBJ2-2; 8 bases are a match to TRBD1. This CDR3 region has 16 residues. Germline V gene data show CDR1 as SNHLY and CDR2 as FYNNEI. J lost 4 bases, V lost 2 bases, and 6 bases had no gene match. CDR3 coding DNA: TGTGCCAGCAGTGAATCCGCAGGGGGCTTCACCGGGGAGCTGTTTTTT. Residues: CASSESAGGFTGELFF.

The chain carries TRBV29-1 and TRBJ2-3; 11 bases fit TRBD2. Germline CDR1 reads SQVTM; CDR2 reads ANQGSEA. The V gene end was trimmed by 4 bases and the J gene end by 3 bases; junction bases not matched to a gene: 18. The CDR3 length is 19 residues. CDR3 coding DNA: TGCAGCGTTGTAGGGAGACTAGCGGGATATAAGAAGGGAACAGATACGCAGTATTTT. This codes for CSVVGRLAGYKKGTDTQYF.

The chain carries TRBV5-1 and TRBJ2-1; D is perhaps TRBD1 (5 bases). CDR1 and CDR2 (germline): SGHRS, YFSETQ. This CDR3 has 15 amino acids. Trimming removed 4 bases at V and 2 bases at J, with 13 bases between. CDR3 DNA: TGCGCCAGCAGCCCGCAAGGGGAAACCTACAATGAGCAGTTCTTC. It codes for CASSPQGETYNEQFF.

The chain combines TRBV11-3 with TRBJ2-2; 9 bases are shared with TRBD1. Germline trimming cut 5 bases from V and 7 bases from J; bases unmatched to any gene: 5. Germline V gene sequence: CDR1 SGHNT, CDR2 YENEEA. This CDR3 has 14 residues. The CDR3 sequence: CASSGQGRNGELFF. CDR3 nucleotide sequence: TGTGCCAGCAGCGGACAGGGGCGCAACGGGGAGCTGTTTTTT.

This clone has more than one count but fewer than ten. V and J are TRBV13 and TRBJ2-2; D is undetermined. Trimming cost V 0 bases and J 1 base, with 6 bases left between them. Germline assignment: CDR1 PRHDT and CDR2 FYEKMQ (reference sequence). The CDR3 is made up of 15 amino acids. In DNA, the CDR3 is TGTGCCAGCAGCTTAGGATCTATGAACACCGGGGAGCTGTTTTTT. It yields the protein CASSLGSMNTGELFF. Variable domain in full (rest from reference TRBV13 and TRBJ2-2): AAGVIQSPRHLIKEKRETATLKCYPIPRHDTVYWYQQGPGQDPQFLISFYEKMQSDKGSIPDRFSAQQFSDYHSELNMSSLELGDSALYFCASSLGSMNTGELFFGEGSRLTVL.

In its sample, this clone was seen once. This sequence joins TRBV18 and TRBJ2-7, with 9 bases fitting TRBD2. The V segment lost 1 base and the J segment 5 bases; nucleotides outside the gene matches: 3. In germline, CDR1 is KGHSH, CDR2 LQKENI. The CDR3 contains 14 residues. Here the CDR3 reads CASSPLAGDNEQYF. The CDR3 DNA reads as TGTGCCAGCTCACCACTAGCGGGGGACAACGAGCAGTACTTC.

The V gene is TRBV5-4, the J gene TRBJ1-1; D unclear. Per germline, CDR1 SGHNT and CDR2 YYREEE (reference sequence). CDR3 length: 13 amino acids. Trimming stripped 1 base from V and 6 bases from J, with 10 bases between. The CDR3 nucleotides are TGTGCCAGCAGCTTGTATTTTAGTTCTGAAGCTTTCTTT. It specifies CASSLYFSSEAFF.